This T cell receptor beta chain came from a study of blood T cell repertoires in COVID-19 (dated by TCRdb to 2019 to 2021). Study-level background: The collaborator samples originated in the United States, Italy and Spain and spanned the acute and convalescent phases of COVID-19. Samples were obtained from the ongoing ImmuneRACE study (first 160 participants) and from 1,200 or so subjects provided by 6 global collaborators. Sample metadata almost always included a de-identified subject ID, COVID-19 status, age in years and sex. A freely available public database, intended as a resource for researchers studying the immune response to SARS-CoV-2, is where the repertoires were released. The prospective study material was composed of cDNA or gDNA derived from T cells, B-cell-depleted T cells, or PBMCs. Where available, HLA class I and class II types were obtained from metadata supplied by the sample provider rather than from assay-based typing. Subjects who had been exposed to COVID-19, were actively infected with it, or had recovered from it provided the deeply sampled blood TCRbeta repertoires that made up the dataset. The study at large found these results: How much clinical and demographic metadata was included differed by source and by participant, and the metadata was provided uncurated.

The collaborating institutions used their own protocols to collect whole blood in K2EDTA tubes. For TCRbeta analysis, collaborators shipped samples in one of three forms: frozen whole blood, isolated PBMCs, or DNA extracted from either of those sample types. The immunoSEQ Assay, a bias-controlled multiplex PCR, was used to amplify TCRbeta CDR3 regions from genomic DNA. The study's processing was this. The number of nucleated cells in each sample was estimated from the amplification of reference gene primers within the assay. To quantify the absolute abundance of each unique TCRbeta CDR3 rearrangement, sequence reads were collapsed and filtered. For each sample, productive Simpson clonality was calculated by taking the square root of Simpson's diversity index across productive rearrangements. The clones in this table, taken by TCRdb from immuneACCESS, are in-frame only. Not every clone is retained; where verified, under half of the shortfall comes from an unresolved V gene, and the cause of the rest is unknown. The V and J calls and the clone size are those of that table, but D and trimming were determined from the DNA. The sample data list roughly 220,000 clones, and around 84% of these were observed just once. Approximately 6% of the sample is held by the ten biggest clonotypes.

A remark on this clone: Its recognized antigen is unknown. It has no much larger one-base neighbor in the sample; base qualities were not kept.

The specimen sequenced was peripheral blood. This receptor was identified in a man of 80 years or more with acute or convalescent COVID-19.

CDR3 region: CASSFQGQGNTEAFF. The DNA sequence is as follows: TGTGCCAGCAGCTTCCAGGGACAGGGGAACACTGAAGCTTTCTTT. The chain couples TRBV11-3 to TRBJ1-1, with 9 bases matching TRBD1. The CDR3 holds 15 amino acids from the cysteine to the phenylalanine. Only the CDR3 DNA stays, 45 bases, in frame from base 1. Unmatched junction bases come to 3, with V trimmed by 3 bases and J by 1 base. CDR1 SGHNT and CDR2 YENEEA are derived from the germline V gene.